The 32 T cell receptor beta chains below come from one sample, sequenced in a study of blood T cells in healthy people across ages. It was with a sample-barcoded 5' primer and a J-beta primer mix that a second PCR of about 6 to 12 cycles was run. TCRdb re-analysed the 5' RACE reads in MiXCR, keeping a single row per CDR3 protein. The profile shows 1,800,000 or so distinct CDR3 sequences, 30% to 40% of them singletons. The sequencing input was blood. Source of these receptors: a human donor in good health.

The chain couples TRBV20-1 to TRBJ2-3, with D perhaps being TRBD1 or TRBD2 (5 bases each). The V end lost 5 bases, the J end lost 1 base, and 16 bases lay between the germline ends. The CDR3 contains 15 residues. The germline V gene has CDR1 DFQATT and CDR2 SNEGSKA (reference sequence). The CDR3: CSAEGLLGGTDTQYF. CDR3 sequence (DNA): TGCAGTGCTGAGGGGTTGCTAGGGGGCACAGATACGCAGTATTTT.

V is TRBV6-2 or TRBV6-3 and J is TRBJ1-1; no clear D. The germline V gene encodes CDR1 MNHEY and CDR2 SVGEGT. Deletions cut 4 bases from V and 7 bases from J, with 16 bases between. CDR3 length: 14 residues. The CDR3 DNA reads as TGTGCCAGCAGTTTTCAACAGCGTCGCCATGAAGCTTTCTTT. This translates into CASSFQQRRHEAFF.

The genes are TRBV5-1 and TRBJ2-5, with a weak D call TRBD1 (5 bases). Germline loops: CDR1 SGHRS, CDR2 YFSETQ. The V gene lost 4 bases and the J gene lost 3 bases, with 22 bases spanning the gap. The CDR3 loop spans 17 amino acids. CDR3 DNA: TGCGCCAGCAGCCCCGTGAGTGGCAGGGAAGGGGAAGAGACCCAGTACTTC. It encodes CASSPVSGREGEETQYF.

The chain recombines TRBV3-1 with TRBJ2-3, with D perhaps TRBD1 (6 bases). This CDR3 comprises 15 residues. Deletions cut 4 bases from V and 2 bases from J, with 13 bases between. Germline CDR1 is LGHDT and CDR2 is YNNKEL (reference sequence). This CDR3 reads CASSRGRADTDTQYF. The DNA for the CDR3 is TGTGCCAGCAGCCGGGGGCGAGCCGACACAGATACGCAGTATTTT.

The chain employs TRBV27 and TRBJ2-3, with 7 bases lining up with TRBD2. Per germline, CDR1 MNHEY and CDR2 SMNVEV (reference sequence). V dropped 5 bases and J dropped 0; count of bases not matched to a gene: 11. This CDR3 region has 17 residues. CDR3 in DNA: TGTGCCAGCAGTCCCTCCGGGGAGCGGGGAAGCACAGATACGCAGTATTTT. Protein sequence: CASSPSGERGSTDTQYF.

In this sample, this clonotype turned up a few times. The rearrangement links TRBV12-3 or TRBV12-4 to TRBJ2-7; 10 bases line up with TRBD2. The V segment lost 5 bases and the J segment 4 bases; nucleotides outside the gene matches: 11. There are 16 residues in the CDR3. The CDR3 sequence is CASSPGLARGYYEQYF. The CDR3 nucleotides are TGTGCCAGCAGTCCGGGACTAGCGCGGGGGTATTACGAGCAGTACTTC.

This clonotype was seen a handful of times. The chain links TRBV5-1 to TRBJ2-5, with D unclear. The length of the CDR3 is 14 residues. V lost 3 bases to trimming and J lost 4 bases, with 13 bases between them. Germline V lookup: CDR1 SGHRS, CDR2 YFSETQ. The CDR3 bases are TGCGCCAGCAGCTCCCCCGAAGGTGGAGAGACCCAGTACTTC. Translation gives CASSSPEGGETQYF.

The rearrangement links TRBV11-2 to TRBJ2-2; 7 bases align to TRBD1. The CDR3 extends over 16 amino acids. Germline-derived CDR1 and CDR2 are SGHAT and FQNNGV. The V segment lost 3 bases and the J segment 0 bases; nucleotides outside the gene matches: 4. This CDR3 reads CASSFTGAANTGELFF. CDR3 coding DNA: TGTGCCAGCAGCTTTACAGGGGCGGCGAACACCGGGGAGCTGTTTTTT.

This clonotype has only a few counts. This could be a read error, since a much larger clone is one nucleotide away. The chain is built from TRBV13 and TRBJ2-6; D call uncertain. Germline V gives CDR1 PRHDT, CDR2 FYEKMQ (reference sequence). This CDR3 region has 15 residues. CDR3 DNA: TGTGCCGGCAGCTTAGCACGCTCTGGGGCCAACGTCCTGACTTTC. It is translated as CAGSLARSGANVLTF.

The rearrangement uses TRBV5-1 and TRBJ1-1; 9 positions match TRBD1. The CDR3 is made up of 16 amino acids. Germline loops: CDR1 SGHRS, CDR2 YFSETQ. With V trimmed by 0 bases and J by 3 bases, 6 bases remained unmatched. DNA for the CDR3: TGCGCCAGCAGCTTGGATGGTAGGACAGGGGACACTGAAGCTTTCTTT. Amino acids: CASSLDGRTGDTEAFF.

The chain is built from TRBV19 and TRBJ2-7; 7 nucleotides agree with TRBD1. The CDR3 is 15 amino acids. J lost 1 base, V lost 5 bases, and 8 bases had no gene match. The germline gives CDR1 LNHDA, CDR2 SQIVND (reference sequence). The CDR3 loop reads CASSAIWTGSYEQYF. The CDR3 DNA is TGTGCCAGTAGTGCCATATGGACAGGATCCTACGAGCAGTACTTC.

This clonotype turned up a few times. This sequence joins TRBV28 and TRBJ2-4; the D gene could be TRBD1 or TRBD2 (5 bases each). Germline V lookup: CDR1 MDHEN, CDR2 SYDVKM. CDR3 length equals 16 residues. Trimming left V 3 bases short and J 1 base short, with 13 bases between. CDR3: CASSLWGSGAKNIQYF. CDR3 nucleotides: TGTGCCAGCAGTTTGTGGGGGTCGGGGGCCAAAAACATTCAGTACTTC.

The chain links TRBV4-3 to TRBJ2-3, with unresolved D. CDR1 and CDR2 from the germline V gene are LGHNA and YSLEER. The CDR3 runs to 16 residues. The V and J ends lost 0 bases and 1 base respectively, with 11 bases between them. The CDR3 sequence is CASSQETALRTDTQYF. The CDR3 bases are TGCGCCAGCAGCCAAGAGACGGCCCTTCGCACAGATACGCAGTATTTT.

The chain has TRBV3-1 and TRBJ2-4; D possibly corresponds to TRBD1 (5 bases). The J call may be incorrect, as the DNA end agrees better with TRBJ2-7. In germline, CDR1 is LGHDT, CDR2 YNNKEL (reference sequence). CDR3 size: 15 residues. The CDR3 DNA follows: TGTGCCAGCAGCCAAGGGGTTGGGGCCTTGGGCGAGCAGTACTTC. Protein sequence: CASSQGVGALGEQYF.

This chain joins TRBV24-1 and TRBJ2-6; perhaps TRBD1 as D (6 bases). The CDR3 has 15 amino acids. Deletions cut 3 bases from V and 1 base from J, with 6 bases between. Per germline, CDR1 KGHDR and CDR2 SFDVKD. This CDR3 reads CATSDGTSGANVLTF. The CDR3 DNA sequence: TGTGCCACCAGTGATGGGACATCTGGGGCCAACGTCCTGACTTTC.

The V call is TRBV5-1, the J call TRBJ1-2; D might be TRBD1 (6 bases). The CDR3 has 14 amino acids. Deletions cut 4 bases from V and 8 bases from J, with 18 bases between. Germline V gene lookup returns CDR1 SGHRS and CDR2 YFSETQ. Here the CDR3 DNA reads TGCGCCAGCAGCCCAGCGACAGGTCGAGGGGGCTACACCTTC. It encodes CASSPATGRGGYTF. Filled out from reference TRBV5-1 and TRBJ1-2, the complete variable domain reads KAGVTQTPRYLIKTRGQQVTLSCSPISGHRSVSWYQQTPGQGLQFLFEYFSETQRNKGNFPGRFSGRQFSNSRSEMNVSTLELGDSALYLCASSPATGRGGYTFGSGTRLTVV.

This clonotype was detected a few times. The J gene is TRBJ2-3, the V gene TRBV7-9, with D possibly matching TRBD1 (5 bases). Germline V gives CDR1 SEHNR, CDR2 FQNEAQ (reference sequence). Trimming removed 1 base at V and 0 bases at J, with 11 bases between. The CDR3 length is 16 residues. The CDR3 DNA follows: TGTGCCAGCAGCTTAGGCAGGACACCTAGCACAGATACGCAGTATTTT. This sequence encodes CASSLGRTPSTDTQYF.

This chain links TRBV28 with TRBJ1-4; 7 positions match TRBD1. The germline V gene has CDR1 MDHEN and CDR2 SYDVKM. Unmatched junction bases numbered 5, after V lost 0 bases and J lost 7 bases. The CDR3 contains 15 residues. CDR3 in DNA: TGTGCCAGCAGTTTATGGGGCAGGGGGAGTGAAAAACTGTTTTTT. Amino acids: CASSLWGRGSEKLFF.

The sample holds a few counts of this clonotype. The V and J genes are TRBV7-9 and TRBJ2-5; 9 bases line up with TRBD2. Germline V gene sequence: CDR1 SEHNR, CDR2 FQNEAQ (reference sequence). The ends lost 2 bases at V and 2 bases at J; junction bases unmatched: 3. This CDR3 contains 15 residues. In nucleotides, the CDR3 is TGTGCCAGCAGCTTATCCCTAGCGGGGCAAGAGACCCAGTACTTC. Protein: CASSLSLAGQETQYF.

This clonotype was seen a handful of times. The chain joins TRBV4-3 to TRBJ1-2; D possibly corresponds to TRBD1 (6 bases). V was pared by 1 base and J by 7 bases, with 19 bases between. Germline CDR1 and CDR2: LGHNA and YSLEER. The CDR3 sequence is 16 residues long. The chain's CDR3 is CASSQGQRQDSPGYTF. In DNA form, the CDR3 reads TGCGCCAGCAGCCAAGGGCAGAGACAGGACTCTCCTGGCTACACCTTC.

The J gene is TRBJ1-2, the V gene TRBV6-5; D gene ambiguous. Trimming took off 8 bases at V and 4 bases at J, with 11 bases between the two ends. The length of the CDR3 is 12 residues. Germline V gene data show CDR1 as MNHEY and CDR2 as SVGAGI. The chain's CDR3 is CASSSRFYGYTF. Here the CDR3 DNA reads TGTGCCAGCTCCTCCCGATTCTATGGCTACACCTTC.

The chain uses TRBV18 and TRBJ2-4; D unclear. The length of the CDR3 is 12 residues. Germline-derived CDR1 and CDR2 are KGHSH and LQKENI. The V and J ends lost 6 bases and 6 bases respectively, with 9 bases between them. CDR3 sequence: CASSPNLNIQYF. CDR3 bases: TGTGCCAGCTCCCCCAATTTAAACATTCAGTACTTC.

The DNA of the CDR3 is TGTGCCAGCAGTTTGTGGATGGGGAACACTGAAGCTTTCTTT. Translated: CASSLWMGNTEAFF. The V and J genes are TRBV12-3 or TRBV12-4 and TRBJ1-1; D unclear. V was pared by 3 bases and J by 1 base, with 9 bases between. This CDR3 region has 14 residues.

This chain connects TRBV5-1 to TRBJ1-1, with 7 bases aligning to TRBD1. The CDR3 is 15 amino acids. The junction had 12 bases not matched to a gene; V was cut back by 4 bases and J by 6 bases. The germline CDR1 and CDR2 sequences are SGHRS and YFSETQ. For the CDR3, the DNA is TGCGCCAGCAGCCCGAGGGGGCGCATGGACGCTGAAGCTTTCTTT. Protein product: CASSPRGRMDAEAFF.

In this sample, this clonotype turned up a few times. This rearrangement joins TRBV6-1 to TRBJ2-6; the D is unclear. CDR3 length: 17 amino acids. V was shortened by 2 bases and J by 0 bases, with 11 bases between the two germline ends. Germline-derived CDR1 and CDR2 are MNHNS and SASEGT. The CDR3 DNA reads TGTGCCAGCAGTGAACTGACCGCCAACTCTGGGGCCAACGTCCTGACTTTC. Its protein is CASSELTANSGANVLTF.

This sequence joins TRBV7-9 and TRBJ2-7, with no clear D. With 5 bases removed from V and 3 bases from J, the gap between germline ends came to 17 bases. Germline V CDR1 and CDR2: SEHNR, FQNEAQ (reference sequence). The CDR3 is 15 amino acids. The CDR3 here is CASSPSRITYYEQYF. CDR3 nucleotides: TGTGCCAGCAGCCCATCACGAATAACCTACTACGAGCAGTACTTC. Together with reference TRBV7-9 and TRBJ2-7, the CDR3 gives the full variable domain: DTGVSQNPRHKITKRGQNVTFRCDPISEHNRLYWYRQTLGQGPEFLTYFQNEAQLEKSRLLSDRFSAERPKGSFSTLEIQRTEQGDSAMYLCASSPSRITYYEQYFGPGTRLTVT.

With respect to this clonotype: A much larger clonotype is one base distant, so this may be a read error. V and J are TRBV20-1 and TRBJ2-7; 8 nucleotides agree with TRBD1. The V gene end was trimmed by 2 bases and the J gene end by 6 bases; junction bases not matched to a gene: 9. This CDR3 contains 14 residues. Per germline, CDR1 DFQATT and CDR2 SNEGSKA (reference sequence). The CDR3 reads CSARTGTGLCEQYF. Here the CDR3 DNA reads TGCAGTGCTAGAACCGGGACAGGCCTTTGCGAGCAGTACTTC.

The chain combines TRBV20-1 with TRBJ1-4, with D possibly TRBD1 on 6 matching bases. The CDR3 runs 14 residues. Germline CDR1 and CDR2: DFQATT and SNEGSKA (reference sequence). The V end was cut by 6 bases, the J end by 4 bases, with 15 bases between. The CDR3 DNA follows: TGCAGTGCCATTAGGGGGGGGAATAATGAAAAACTGTTTTTT. Translated, it gives CSAIRGGNNEKLFF.

This clonotype came up many times. At one end, the junction sequence differs from germline, possibly due to a read error. DNA for the CDR3: TGTGCCAGCAGCTTAGGGACGTCAAACATTCAGTACTTC. Encoded protein: CASSLGTSNIQYF. The V call is TRBV12-3 or TRBV12-4, the J call TRBJ2-4; D could derive from TRBD1 or TRBD2 (5 bases each). This CDR3 has 13 residues.

The chain uses TRBV12-3 or TRBV12-4 and TRBJ2-2, with TRBD2 matching over 10 bases. V trimming: 7 bases; J trimming: 5 bases; junction bases outside the gene matches: 10. This CDR3 contains 16 residues. The CDR3 bases are TGTGCCAGCACCCTAGCGGGGGCGCTGAGGACCGGGGAGCTGTTTTTT. Protein: CASTLAGALRTGELFF.

This clonotype was seen a single time. The rearrangement uses TRBV29-1 and TRBJ2-5, with D possibly being TRBD1 (7 bases). CDR1 and CDR2 (germline): SQVTM, ANQGSEA. The CDR3 is made up of 13 amino acids. V gave up 7 bases and J gave up 11 bases, with 23 bases separating them. CDR3 protein: CSAPGDRRGEQYF. CDR3 DNA: TGCAGCGCCCCGGGGGACAGAAGGGGTGAGCAGTACTTC.

This rearrangement joins TRBV18 to TRBJ1-1; D not certain. Deletions cut 3 bases from V and 6 bases from J, with 11 bases between. Germline CDR1 and CDR2: KGHSH and LQKENI. This CDR3 has 13 amino acids. CDR3 bases: TGTGCCAGCTCACCCCAGAATAGCCCTGAAGCTTTCTTT. Protein: CASSPQNSPEAFF.